The 30 T cell receptor beta chains reported below all come from one sample, sequenced in a study of blood T cell repertoires in COVID-19. Only in-frame clones appear in the TCRdb table, and some are missing; sequencing was by immunoSEQ multiplex PCR. Of roughly 200,000 clones in the sample, roughly 80% are singletons; the top ten hold 9.5% to 11%. Sequencing input: peripheral blood. The receptors come from a woman in her thirties or forties with COVID-19, enrolled during active disease.

On this clone: Germline and junction disagree at one end, which may indicate a read error. The sample contains more than one DNA sequence encoding this CDR3. This chain links TRBV19 with TRBJ2-2; the match to TRBD2 covers 8 bases. The CDR3 runs 14 residues. Germline lookup yields CDR1 LNHDA and CDR2 SQIVND (reference sequence). CDR3 sequence reads: CASSIVAGPGELFF. CDR3 DNA sequence: TGTGCCAGTAGTATTGTAGCGGGGCCCGGGGAACTGTTTTTT. The variable domain in full, completed from reference TRBV19 and TRBJ2-2, reads DGGITQSPKYLFRKEGQNVTLSCEQNLNHDAMYWYRQDPGQGLRLIYYSQIVNDFQKGDIAEGYSVSREKKESFPLTVTSAQKNPTAFYLCASSIVAGPGELFFGEGSRLTVL.

As DNA, the CDR3 is TGTGCCAGCAGTCAAATCGGGACAGGGTTGTATGAGCAGTACTTC. Translated, it gives CASSQIGTGLYEQYF. The J gene is TRBJ2-7, the V gene TRBV28; TRBD1 agrees at 9 bases. V lost 5 bases and J lost 7; bases outside the gene matches: 12. From germline, CDR1 is MDHEN and CDR2 SYDVKM. This CDR3 has 15 residues.

The CDR3 DNA is TGTGCCAGCTCACCGGGCAGGGGTAATGAAAAACTGTTTTTT. Translation gives CASSPGRGNEKLFF. The rearrangement uses TRBV18 and TRBJ1-4, with D possibly matching TRBD1 (6 bases). Trimming left V 3 bases short and J 4 bases short, with 9 bases between. The germline gives CDR1 KGHSH, CDR2 LQKENI. This CDR3 has 14 residues.

J is TRBJ2-3 and V is TRBV6-6, with TRBD2 identical over 8 bases. This CDR3 is built from 16 residues. The germline V gene has CDR1 MNHNY and CDR2 SVGAGI (reference sequence). V gave up 6 bases and J gave up 4 bases; unmatched junction bases: 12. This CDR3 is CASRRTGGKSADTQYF. The DNA for the CDR3 is TGTGCCAGCAGGCGTACGGGGGGGAAAAGCGCAGATACGCAGTATTTT.

This chain links TRBV30 with TRBJ2-5; D is possibly TRBD2 (5 bases). V was trimmed by 1 base and J by 4 bases, leaving 10 bases between them. CDR3 size: 13 residues. Germline assignment: CDR1 GTSNPN and CDR2 SVGIG (reference sequence). Here the CDR3 reads CAWSGLRGETQYF. In DNA, the CDR3 is TGTGCCTGGAGTGGACTTCGGGGAGAGACCCAGTACTTC. The full variable domain, its missing parts supplied by reference TRBV30 and TRBJ2-5, is SQTIHQWPATLVQPVGSPLSLECTVEGTSNPNLYWYRQAAGRGLQLLFYSVGIGQISSEVPQNLSASRPQDRQFILSSKKLLLSDSGFYLCAWSGLRGETQYFGPGTRLLVL.

V is TRBV28 and J is TRBJ2-1; 8 bases align to TRBD2. The CDR3 contains 11 residues. Germline V lookup: CDR1 MDHEN, CDR2 SYDVKM. V lost 4 bases and J lost 15; bases outside the gene matches: 5. CDR3 sequence (DNA): TGTGCCAGCAGTTCCAGACTAGCGCGGTTCTTC. Encoded protein: CASSSRLARFF.

This clone was picked up a small number of times. CDR3 residues: CASSANSGPTEKLFF. CDR3 nucleotide sequence: TGTGCCAGCAGTGCGAATAGCGGGCCCACAGAAAAACTGTTTTTT. This chain joins TRBV2 and TRBJ1-4; the D is unclear. Germline CDR1 and CDR2: SNHLY and FYNNEI. Between the trimmed V and J ends, which lost 4 bases and 8 bases, there was a span of 17 bases. The CDR3 totals 15 residues.

This rearrangement joins TRBV28 to TRBJ2-3, with D possibly matching TRBD1 (6 bases). The V end lost 10 bases, the J end lost 0 bases, and 17 bases lay between the germline ends. The germline CDR1 and CDR2 sequences are MDHEN and SYDVKM. CDR3 length: 15 residues. The CDR3 sequence: CATRVMGASTDTQYF. The CDR3 DNA follows: TGTGCCACCAGGGTAATGGGGGCGAGCACAGATACGCAGTATTTT.

The V and J genes are TRBV7-9 and TRBJ2-1; 9 bases are shared with TRBD1. CDR1 is SEHNR, CDR2 FQNEAQ, per germline (reference sequence). This CDR3 spans 16 amino acids. The J segment lost 4 bases and the V segment lost 5 bases, leaving 9 bases of the junction unmatched. As DNA, the CDR3 is TGTGCCAGCAGCGTCCTCCGGGACAGGGATTACAATGAGCAGTTCTTC. Translated, it gives CASSVLRDRDYNEQFF.

The chain employs TRBV18 and TRBJ2-5; possibly TRBD1 for D (6 bases). The CDR3 is 13 residues long. Germline CDR1 and CDR2: KGHSH and LQKENI. V lost 8 bases, J lost 2 bases, and 12 bases lay in between. The CDR3 DNA follows: TGTGCCAGCCAAACAGGGATTCAAGAGACCCAGTACTTC. Its translation: CASQTGIQETQYF.

This sequence joins TRBV7-9 and TRBJ1-5; 7 bases fit TRBD1. The V gene's germline CDR1 is SEHNR and CDR2 FQNEAQ (reference sequence). The CDR3 has 15 amino acids. The J segment lost 4 bases and the V segment lost 1 base, leaving 4 bases of the junction unmatched. The CDR3 coding sequence is TGTGCCAGCAGCTTAGGATTGACAGGGAATCAGCCCCAGCATTTT. This encodes CASSLGLTGNQPQHF.

The gene calls are TRBV6-5 and TRBJ2-3; 14 bases map to TRBD2. J lost 5 bases, V lost 6 bases, and 4 bases had no gene match. Per germline, CDR1 MNHEY and CDR2 SVGAGI. CDR3 size: 15 residues. The CDR3 sequence is CASSGTSGGQDTQYF. The CDR3 nucleotides read TGTGCCAGCAGCGGGACTAGCGGGGGTCAAGATACGCAGTATTTT.

CDR3 nucleotides: TGTGCCAGCAGAGGACAGTTGAACACTGAAGCTTTCTTT. Translation gives CASRGQLNTEAFF. The J gene is TRBJ1-1, the V gene TRBV5-4; TRBD1 might be the D (6 bases). The V and J ends lost 5 bases and 0 bases respectively, with 8 bases between them. The CDR3 is 13 amino acids. Germline CDR1 SGHNT, CDR2 YYREEE (reference sequence).

The rearrangement links TRBV2 to TRBJ2-2; D remains unclear. The CDR3 sequence is 14 residues long. V dropped 4 bases and J dropped 0 bases, with 6 bases sitting between them. Looked up from germline, CDR1 is SNHLY and CDR2 is FYNNEI. CDR3 residues: CASSGPPNTGELFF. CDR3 DNA sequence: TGTGCCAGCAGTGGGCCTCCGAACACCGGGGAGCTGTTTTTT.

The chain is built from TRBV2 and TRBJ1-1, with D possibly TRBD1 on 5 matching bases. The CDR3 is made up of 15 amino acids. Between the trimmed V and J ends, which lost 6 bases and 1 base, there was a span of 15 bases. CDR1 and CDR2 from the germline V gene are SNHLY and FYNNEI. Here the CDR3 DNA reads TGTGCCAGCAGGTTGGACATATACAGGAACACTGAAGCTTTCTTT. It specifies CASRLDIYRNTEAFF.

The genes are TRBV10-3 and TRBJ2-1, with a tentative D call TRBD2 (6 bases). This CDR3 has 15 residues. Deletions cut 7 bases from V and 5 bases from J, with 18 bases between. CDR1 is ENHRY and CDR2 is SYGVKD in the germline V gene. The CDR3 protein is CAINGGVQTNNEQFF. CDR3 sequence (DNA): TGTGCCATCAATGGAGGGGTACAGACCAACAATGAGCAGTTCTTC.

This sequence joins TRBV7-9 and TRBJ1-2; TRBD1 might be the D (6 bases). Germline V CDR1 and CDR2: SEHNR, FQNEAQ (reference sequence). CDR3 length: 15 residues. V shed 1 base and J shed 8 bases, with 17 bases lying between them. This CDR3 reads CASSLGGRGGGGYTF. Written as DNA, the CDR3 is TGTGCCAGCAGCTTAGGGGGCAGGGGCGGCGGAGGCTACACCTTC.

This clone was seen more than once but under ten times. V usage is TRBV6-1 and J usage is TRBJ1-6, with D unclear. The CDR3 spans 15 residues. Germline lookup yields CDR1 MNHNS and CDR2 SASEGT. V was clipped by 2 bases and J by 9 bases, with 14 bases between them. The CDR3 spells CASSEKVGRRSPLHF. CDR3 nucleotide sequence: TGTGCCAGCAGTGAAAAGGTGGGGAGGCGTTCACCCCTCCACTTT.

The gene calls are TRBV5-4 and TRBJ1-6, with TRBD1 as a possible D gene (6 bases). This CDR3 is built from 14 residues. From germline, CDR1 is SGHNT and CDR2 YYREEE (reference sequence). V lost 2 bases and J lost 4, with 7 bases in between. The CDR3 loop is CASSLGGYNSPLHF. CDR3 bases: TGTGCCAGCAGCTTAGGGGGATATAATTCACCCCTCCACTTT.

The V call is TRBV28, the J call TRBJ2-7; 10 bases match TRBD2. This CDR3 spans 14 amino acids. Germline CDR1 and CDR2: MDHEN and SYDVKM. The V gene end was trimmed by 7 bases and the J gene end by 5 bases; junction bases not matched to a gene: 8. The CDR3: CASKLAGLQNEQYF. CDR3 in DNA: TGTGCCAGCAAACTAGCGGGACTTCAGAACGAGCAGTACTTC.

This chain uses TRBV19 with TRBJ2-3, with D tentatively TRBD2 (6 bases). The CDR3 runs to 13 residues. V shed 5 bases and J shed 4 bases, with 10 bases lying between them. Germline assignment: CDR1 LNHDA and CDR2 SQIVND (reference sequence). The chain's CDR3 is CASSPGVSDTQYF. As DNA, the CDR3 is TGTGCCAGTAGTCCGGGGGTCTCAGATACGCAGTATTTT.

The chain combines TRBV6-5 with TRBJ2-1; 7 nucleotides line up with TRBD1. This CDR3 region has 15 residues. The J segment lost 3 bases and the V segment lost 6 bases, leaving 8 bases of the junction unmatched. Germline V CDR1 and CDR2: MNHEY, SVGAGI. The CDR3 DNA sequence: TGTGCCAGCAGCTCCGACAGGGTCGGCTACAATGAGCAGTTCTTC. As protein: CASSSDRVGYNEQFF.

The rearrangement uses TRBV7-8 and TRBJ1-5; the match to TRBD1 covers 9 bases. Germline V gene sequence: CDR1 SGHVS, CDR2 FQNEAQ. The CDR3 contains 15 residues. The V and J ends lost 6 bases and 3 bases, in that order; junction bases with no gene match: 6. Written as DNA, the CDR3 is TGTGCCAGCAGGGCCGGGACAGGGAACAATCAGCCCCAGCATTTT. Translated: CASRAGTGNNQPQHF.

This clone was seen once. J is TRBJ1-1 and V is TRBV29-1; D not resolved. CDR3 length: 12 amino acids. Between the trimmed V and J ends, which lost 1 base and 10 bases, there was a span of 13 bases. Germline V gene lookup returns CDR1 SQVTM and CDR2 ANQGSEA. The CDR3 DNA reads TGCAGCGTTGAAGGTCGTTCTGGACTAGCTTTCTTT. Translating gives CSVEGRSGLAFF.

The sample holds a few counts of this clone. The V call is TRBV6-2 or TRBV6-3, the J call TRBJ1-2, with TRBD1 matching 9 bases. Germline CDR1 MNHEY, CDR2 SVGEGT. V lost 5 bases, J lost 3 bases, and 4 bases stayed unmatched. CDR3 length equals 14 residues. CDR3 sequence reads: CASSDRGGYYGYTF. In nucleotides, the CDR3 is TGTGCCAGCAGTGACAGGGGGGGTTACTATGGCTACACCTTC.

The V and J genes are TRBV4-1 and TRBJ2-3, with 7 bases identical to TRBD1. V shed 4 bases, J shed 0 bases, and the junction held 4 bases outside the gene matches. From germline, CDR1 is MGHRA and CDR2 YSYEKL. The CDR3 is 15 residues long. Here the CDR3 reads CASSRGTDSTDTQYF. The DNA of the CDR3 is TGCGCCAGCAGCCGAGGGACAGATAGCACAGATACGCAGTATTTT.

In its sample, this clone was seen a few times. V usage is TRBV5-1 and J usage is TRBJ2-3; D is possibly TRBD1 (5 bases). In germline, CDR1 is SGHRS, CDR2 YFSETQ. Trimming removed 0 bases from V and 2 bases from J, with 10 bases in between. The CDR3 covers 15 residues. CDR3 sequence reads: CASSLGTSNTDTQYF. CDR3 nucleotides: TGCGCCAGCAGCTTGGGGACATCTAACACAGATACGCAGTATTTT.

V is TRBV21-1 and J is TRBJ1-2; TRBD1, the table's D call, was not compared with the DNA. TRBV21-1 is designated a pseudogene. The CDR3 runs to 14 residues. CDR3 sequence (DNA): TGTGCCAGCAGCGACAGGGACTTGGACTATGGCTACACCTTC. Amino acids: CASSDRDLDYGYTF.

The chain employs TRBV27 and TRBJ2-3, with 10 nucleotides matching TRBD2. The CDR3 spans 15 residues. J was trimmed by 7 bases and V by 3 bases; bases with no gene match: 7. Germline V lookup: CDR1 MNHEY, CDR2 SMNVEV (reference sequence). The CDR3 DNA reads TGTGCCAGCAGTTTCCGAGCGGGAGGGCCTCATACGCAGTATTTT. Protein: CASSFRAGGPHTQYF.

The chain couples TRBV6-1 to TRBJ2-1, with 8 bases aligning to TRBD2. The V gene's germline CDR1 is MNHNS and CDR2 SASEGT. Trimming took 7 bases from V and 3 from J; bases not matched to a gene: 5. This CDR3 spans 14 amino acids. CDR3 in amino acids: CASTPGGIYNEQFF. DNA for the CDR3: TGTGCCAGCACGCCGGGGGGGATCTACAATGAGCAGTTCTTC.